This is a list of T cell receptor beta chains from one sample in a study of blood T cells in healthy people across ages. TCRdb reprocessed the 5' RACE reads with MiXCR, giving one entry per CDR3 protein. The repertoire includes about 640,000 distinct CDR3 sequences, around 54% of them detected once, and around 37% sits in the top ten. The sample consisted of blood. The receptors stem from a man in his 60s in good health. Both conserved end residues are part of each CDR3. The D gene is left open where the match is weak. A row's size may be missing; if present it is once, few, many or a size class.

j_call,v_call,clone_size,cdr3_length,d_call,cdr3_aa,cdr3_nt
TRBJ2-1,TRBV2,once,14,NA,CASNPGISYNEQFF,TGTGCCAGCAATCCAGGGATCTCCTACAATGAGCAGTTCTTC
TRBJ1-1,TRBV4-1,NA,15,NA,CASSPQGSPNTEAFF,TGCGCCAGCAGCCCCCAAGGCAGCCCTAACACTGAAGCTTTCTTT
TRBJ2-1,TRBV28,once,15,TRBD1,CASSKEDRGYNEQFF,TGTGCCAGCAGTAAGGAGGACAGGGGATACAATGAGCAGTTCTTC
TRBJ1-2,TRBV29-1,NA,12,NA,CSVDGDLGGYTF,TGCAGCGTTGATGGGGACCTGGGGGGCTACACCTTC
TRBJ2-5,TRBV5-1,once,15,NA,CASREGRDSQETQYF,TGCGCCAGCAGGGAAGGCCGGGACTCTCAAGAGACCCAGTACTTC
TRBJ2-1,TRBV28,few,13,NA,CASSLPGTAKQFF,TGTGCCAGCAGTCTCCCCGGGACGGCAAAGCAGTTCTTC
TRBJ1-2,TRBV5-1,NA,14,NA,CASSPTPGNDGYTF,TGCGCCAGCAGCCCGACCCCTGGGAATGACGGCTACACCTTC
TRBJ2-5,TRBV6-1,NA,13,NA,CASSGSRGETQYF,TGTGCCAGCAGTGGGAGTCGGGGAGAGACCCAGTACTTC
TRBJ2-5,TRBV7-9,NA,14,NA,CASSYRMGRETQYF,TGTGCCAGCAGCTACCGGATGGGAAGGGAGACCCAGTACTTC
TRBJ2-3,TRBV24-1,NA,16,TRBD1,CATSGPGGAGADTQYF,TGTGCCACCAGCGGGCCAGGGGGCGCCGGAGCAGATACGCAGTATTTT
TRBJ1-1,TRBV9,NA,14,NA,CASSVGGVSTEAFF,TGTGCCAGCAGCGTAGGGGGGGTAAGCACTGAAGCTTTCTTT
TRBJ2-3,TRBV2,NA,13,TRBD1,CAMRQGAPDTQYF,TGTGCCATGCGACAGGGGGCCCCGGATACGCAGTATTTT
TRBJ2-7,TRBV12-3/TRBV12-4,few,16,TRBD2,CASSELTGGPPYEQYF,TGTGCCAGCAGTGAACTGACGGGAGGGCCCCCCTACGAGCAGTACTTC
TRBJ2-5,TRBV29-1,few,13,NA,CSVASDAQETQYF,TGCAGCGTTGCCTCAGACGCCCAAGAGACCCAGTACTTC
TRBJ2-7,TRBV4-3,NA,18,NA,CASSLYFPGAHNSYEQYF,TGCGCCAGCAGCCTATACTTCCCCGGGGCACATAACTCCTACGAGCAGTACTTC
TRBJ2-1,TRBV29-1,once,14,TRBD1,CSVDRGQGYNEQFF,TGCAGCGTTGATAGGGGACAGGGCTACAATGAGCAGTTCTTC
TRBJ1-1,TRBV25-1,NA,14,NA,CASSLLGRDTEAFF,TGTGCCAGCAGCCTTCTCGGCCGGGACACTGAAGCTTTCTTT
TRBJ1-1,TRBV21-1,once,16,NA,CASSKGERWVNTEAFF,TGTGCCAGCAGCAAAGGGGAGCGGTGGGTGAACACTGAAGCTTTCTTT
TRBJ1-5,TRBV29-1,many,12,NA,CSVVFGNQPQHF,TGCAGCGTTGTATTCGGCAATCAGCCCCAGCATTTT
TRBJ2-7,TRBV4-1,NA,16,TRBD2,CASSQERGGAYNEQYF,TGCGCCAGCAGCCAAGAACGCGGGGGGGCCTACAATGAGCAGTACTTC
TRBJ2-1,TRBV29-1,NA,13,NA,CSVGQSGDYEQFF,TGCAGCGTTGGCCAATCAGGGGACTATGAGCAGTTCTTC
TRBJ2-5,TRBV28,NA,13,TRBD1,CASSSTGPETQYF,TGTGCCAGCAGCTCGACAGGGCCCGAGACCCAGTACTTC
TRBJ2-7,TRBV20-1,few,12,TRBD1,CSARNRGYEQYF,TGCAGTGCTAGAAACAGGGGCTACGAGCAGTACTTC
TRBJ2-4,TRBV6-2/TRBV6-3,NA,11,NA,CASSYDFIQYF,TGTGCCAGCAGTTACGATTTCATTCAGTACTTC